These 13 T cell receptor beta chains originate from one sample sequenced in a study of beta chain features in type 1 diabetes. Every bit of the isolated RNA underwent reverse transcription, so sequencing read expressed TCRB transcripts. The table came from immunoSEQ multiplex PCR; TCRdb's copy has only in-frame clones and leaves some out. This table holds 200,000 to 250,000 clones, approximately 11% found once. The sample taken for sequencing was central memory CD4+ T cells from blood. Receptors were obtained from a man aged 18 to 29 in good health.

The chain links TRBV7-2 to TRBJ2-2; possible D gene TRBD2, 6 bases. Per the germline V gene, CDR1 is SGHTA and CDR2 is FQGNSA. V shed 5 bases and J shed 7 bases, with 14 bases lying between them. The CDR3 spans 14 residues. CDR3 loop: CASSQTSLDGELFF. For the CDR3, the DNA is TGTGCCAGCAGCCAAACTAGCCTGGACGGGGAGCTGTTTTTT.

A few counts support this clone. The DNA of the CDR3 is TGTGCCAGCAGTGAATTAGGGAGGGAGGATGGCTACACCTTC. This encodes CASSELGREDGYTF. This chain uses TRBV25-1 with TRBJ1-2; D gene unclear. The CDR3 runs to 14 residues. Germline loops: CDR1 MGHDK, CDR2 SYGVNS. Trimming stripped 1 base from V and 6 bases from J, with 12 bases between.

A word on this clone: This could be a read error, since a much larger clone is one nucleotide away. The CDR3 sequence: CASSTGDTQYF. CDR3 nucleotides: TGTGCCAGCAGTACAGGAGATACGCAGTATTTT. The chain recombines TRBV6-4 with TRBJ2-3, with D possibly TRBD1 on 5 matching bases. The CDR3 has 11 amino acids. V lost 5 bases, J lost 5 bases, and 5 bases lay in between. The germline V gene encodes CDR1 MRHNA and CDR2 SNTAGT.

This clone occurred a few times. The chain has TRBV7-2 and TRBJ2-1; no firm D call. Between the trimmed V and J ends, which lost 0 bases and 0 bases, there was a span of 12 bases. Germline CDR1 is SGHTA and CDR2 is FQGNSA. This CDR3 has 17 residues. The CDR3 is CASSLAREAPSYNEQFF. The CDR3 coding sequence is TGTGCCAGCAGCTTAGCACGCGAGGCCCCCTCCTACAATGAGCAGTTCTTC.

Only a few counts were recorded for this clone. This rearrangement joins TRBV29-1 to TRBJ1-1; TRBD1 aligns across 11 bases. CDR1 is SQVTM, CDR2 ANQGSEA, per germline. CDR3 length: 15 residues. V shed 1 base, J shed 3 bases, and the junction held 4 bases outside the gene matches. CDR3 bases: TGCAGCGTTGAAGCTCGGGACAGGGGGGACACTGAAGCTTTCTTT. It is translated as CSVEARDRGDTEAFF. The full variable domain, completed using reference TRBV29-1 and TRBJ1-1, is SAVISQKPSRDICQRGTSLTIQCQVDSQVTMMFWYRQQPGQSLTLIATANQGSEATYESGFVIDKFPISRPNLTFSTLTVSNMSPEDSSIYLCSVEARDRGDTEAFFGQGTRLTVV.

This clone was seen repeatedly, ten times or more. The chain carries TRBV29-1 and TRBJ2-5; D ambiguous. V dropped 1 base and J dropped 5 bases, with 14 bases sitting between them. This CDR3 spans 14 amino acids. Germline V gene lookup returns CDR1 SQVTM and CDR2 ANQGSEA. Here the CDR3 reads CSVEGVTTRETQYF. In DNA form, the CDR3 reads TGCAGCGTTGAAGGAGTTACGACCAGGGAGACCCAGTACTTC.

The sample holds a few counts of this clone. CDR3 loop: CSVTGDRLPYEQYF. CDR3 in DNA: TGCAGCGTGACGGGGGACAGGCTCCCGTACGAGCAGTACTTC. V usage is TRBV29-1 and J usage is TRBJ2-7, with 8 nucleotides matching TRBD1. With V trimmed by 6 bases and J by 4 bases, 11 bases remained unmatched. Germline V lookup: CDR1 SQVTM, CDR2 ANQGSEA. The CDR3 contains 14 residues.

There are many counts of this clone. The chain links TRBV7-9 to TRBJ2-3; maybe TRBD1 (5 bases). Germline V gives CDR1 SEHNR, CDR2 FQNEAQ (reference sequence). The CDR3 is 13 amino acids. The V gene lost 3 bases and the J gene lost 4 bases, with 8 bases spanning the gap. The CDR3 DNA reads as TGTGCCAGCAGCTTGCAAGGGGCAGATACGCAGTATTTT. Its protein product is CASSLQGADTQYF.

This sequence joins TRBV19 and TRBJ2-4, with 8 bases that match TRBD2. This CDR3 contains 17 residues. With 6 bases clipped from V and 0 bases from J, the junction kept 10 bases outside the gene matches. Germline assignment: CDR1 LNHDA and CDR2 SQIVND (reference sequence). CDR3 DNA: TGTGCCAGTAGGCACCGTCTAGCGGGCCTAGCCAAAAACATTCAGTACTTC. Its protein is CASRHRLAGLAKNIQYF.

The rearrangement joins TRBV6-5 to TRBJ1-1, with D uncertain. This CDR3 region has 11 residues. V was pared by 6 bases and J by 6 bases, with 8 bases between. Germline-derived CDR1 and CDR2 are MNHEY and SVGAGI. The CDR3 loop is CASRNRAEAFF. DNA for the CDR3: TGTGCCAGCAGGAATCGGGCTGAAGCTTTCTTT.

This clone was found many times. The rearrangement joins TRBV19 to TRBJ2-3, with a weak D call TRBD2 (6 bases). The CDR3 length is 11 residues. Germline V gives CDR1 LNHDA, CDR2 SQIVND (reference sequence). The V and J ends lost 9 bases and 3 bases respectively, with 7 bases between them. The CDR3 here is CASRGTDTQYF. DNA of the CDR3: TGTGCCAGCCGGGGGACAGATACGCAGTATTTT. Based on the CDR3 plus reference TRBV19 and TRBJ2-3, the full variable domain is DGGITQSPKYLFRKEGQNVTLSCEQNLNHDAMYWYRQDPGQGLRLIYYSQIVNDFQKGDIAEGYSVSREKKESFPLTVTSAQKNPTAFYLCASRGTDTQYFGPGTRLTVL.

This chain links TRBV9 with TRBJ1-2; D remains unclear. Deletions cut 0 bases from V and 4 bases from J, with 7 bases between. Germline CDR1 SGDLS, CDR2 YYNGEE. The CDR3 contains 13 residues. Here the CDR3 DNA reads TGTGCCAGCAGCGTAGACGGATTCTATGGCTACACCTTC. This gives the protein CASSVDGFYGYTF.

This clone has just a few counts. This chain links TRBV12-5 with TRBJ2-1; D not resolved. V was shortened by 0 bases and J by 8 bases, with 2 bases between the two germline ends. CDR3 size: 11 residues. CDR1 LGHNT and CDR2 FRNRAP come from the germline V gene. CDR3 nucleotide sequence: TGTGCTAGTGGTTTGGTCTATGAGCAGTTCTTC. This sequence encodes CASGLVYEQFF.